This T cell receptor (beta chain) came from a study of T-cell reconstitution after alpha-beta-depleted transplantation in children. Library preparation (for TCRbeta) was performed with unique molecular identifiers. TCRdb processed the PCR reads anew with MiXCR; each CDR3 protein has one entry. The data show about 540,000 distinct CDR3 sequences, over 20% seen once. The CDR3 is 18 amino acids. The germline CDR1 and CDR2 sequences are SGHVS and FNYEAQ. Trimming took 5 bases from V and 2 from J; bases not matched to a gene: 9. Study results and caveats: Reported findings indicate that, about two months after transplant, alpha-beta T cells came from several hundred expanded clones, which were derived from non-depleted graft cells. When one year had passed after transplant, most T-cell counts and diversity came from newly produced T cells. From surviving recipient T cells and thymic progenitors came the high day-60 TCRbeta diversity observed in some patients.

Worth noting for this clonotype: Its antigen is not identified.

The sequencing here drew on PBMCs, taken before TCRalphabeta/CD19-depleted stem cell transplant. This receptor was identified in a boy younger than two with Wiskott-Aldrich syndrome, due to receive a stem cell transplant. V gene TRBV7-6 combines with J gene TRBJ2-1, with 13 bases aligning to TRBD2. CDR3 nucleotide sequence: TGTGCCAGCAGCGGCATGGGGACTAGCGGGACCACCTACAATGAGCAGTTCTTC. Translation: CASSGMGTSGTTYNEQFF.